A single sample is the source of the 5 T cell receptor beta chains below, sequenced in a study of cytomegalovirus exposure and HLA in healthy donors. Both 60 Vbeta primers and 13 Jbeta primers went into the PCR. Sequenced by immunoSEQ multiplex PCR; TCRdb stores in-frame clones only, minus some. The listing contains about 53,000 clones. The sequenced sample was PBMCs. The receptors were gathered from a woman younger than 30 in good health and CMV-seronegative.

This CDR3 is CASSLNGIFEKLFF. As DNA, the CDR3 is TGTGCCAGCAGCCTAAACGGGATATTCGAAAAACTGTTTTTT. The rearrangement links TRBV7-9 to TRBJ1-4; D not resolved. Trimming cost V 5 bases and J 8 bases, with 15 bases left between them. Germline V gene lookup returns CDR1 SEHNR and CDR2 FQNEAQ (reference sequence). The CDR3 is made up of 14 amino acids.

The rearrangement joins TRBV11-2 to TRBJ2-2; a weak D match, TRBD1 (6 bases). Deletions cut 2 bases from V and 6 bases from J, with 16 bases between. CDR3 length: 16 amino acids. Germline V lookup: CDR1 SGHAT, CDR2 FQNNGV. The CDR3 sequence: CASSLRAGGRAGELFF. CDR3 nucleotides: TGTGCCAGCAGCTTACGGGCTGGGGGCCGGGCCGGGGAGCTGTTTTTT. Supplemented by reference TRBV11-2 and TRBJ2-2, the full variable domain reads EAGVAQSPRYKIIEKRQSVAFWCNPISGHATLYWYQQILGQGPKLLIQFQNNGVVDDSQLPKDRFSAERLKGVDSTLKIQPAKLEDSAVYLCASSLRAGGRAGELFFGEGSRLTVL.

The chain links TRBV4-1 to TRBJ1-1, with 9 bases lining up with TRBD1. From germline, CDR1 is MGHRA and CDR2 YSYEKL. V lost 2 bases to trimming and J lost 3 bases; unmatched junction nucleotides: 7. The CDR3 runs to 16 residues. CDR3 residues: CASSQYRGRFDTEAFF. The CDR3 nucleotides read TGCGCCAGCAGCCAATACAGGGGGCGTTTTGACACTGAAGCTTTCTTT.

This CDR3 is CASSSSLDPATDTQYF. DNA for the CDR3: TGTGCCAGCAGTTCCTCACTCGATCCTGCCACAGATACGCAGTATTTT. The chain couples TRBV6-5 to TRBJ2-3, with D unclear. CDR1 MNHEY and CDR2 SVGAGI come from the germline V gene. This CDR3 has 16 amino acids. Deletions cut 4 bases from V and 2 bases from J, with 16 bases between.

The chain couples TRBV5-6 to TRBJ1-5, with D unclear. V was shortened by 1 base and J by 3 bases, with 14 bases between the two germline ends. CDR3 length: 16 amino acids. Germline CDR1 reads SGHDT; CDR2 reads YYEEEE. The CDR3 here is CASSLWTSPINQPQHF. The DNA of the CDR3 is TGTGCCAGCAGCTTGTGGACTTCCCCAATCAATCAGCCCCAGCATTTT. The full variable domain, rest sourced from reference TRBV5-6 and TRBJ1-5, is DAGVTQSPTHLIKTRGQQVTLRCSPKSGHDTVSWYQQALGQGPQFIFQYYEEEERQRGNFPDRFSGHQFPNYSSELNVNALLLGDSALYLCASSLWTSPINQPQHFGDGTRLSIL.